What follows are 21 T cell receptor beta chains derived from one specimen sequenced in a study of shared clonotypes between healthy human individuals. The data were produced by immunoSEQ multiplex PCR, yet TCRdb's version contains in-frame clones alone and is incomplete. The repertoire holds 2 million to 2.5 million clones, 85% to 95% seen once, with under 0.45% in the top ten. The material sequenced was naive CD4+ T cells from PBMCs. Subset noted: CD45RA+ positively selected. The receptors derive from a man younger than 35 in good health. Some clones in this sample may be carry-over from other donors' samples.

The chain carries TRBV30 and TRBJ1-3; D gene uncertain. From germline, CDR1 is GTSNPN and CDR2 SVGIG (reference sequence). V was clipped by 2 bases and J by 2 bases, with 13 bases between them. The CDR3 covers 15 residues. The CDR3 bases are TGTGCCTGGAGTATCCCTCTCTGGGCTGGAAACACCATATATTTT. This encodes CAWSIPLWAGNTIYF.

The chain recombines TRBV2 with TRBJ2-5, with D hard to call. The CDR3 totals 15 residues. CDR1 is SNHLY, CDR2 FYNNEI, per germline. Trimming took off 4 bases at V and 1 base at J, with 13 bases between the two ends. For the CDR3, the DNA is TGTGCCAGCAGTGTCGAAGACGCCGTCCAAGAGACCCAGTACTTC. This sequence encodes CASSVEDAVQETQYF.

CDR3 in DNA: TGTGCCAGCAGCTTACACTACGAGCAGTACTTC. As protein: CASSLHYEQYF. The genes are TRBV7-8 and TRBJ2-7; no definite D call. The V end lost 2 bases, the J end lost 3 bases, and 2 bases lay between the germline ends. Germline V gene sequence: CDR1 SGHVS, CDR2 FQNEAQ. The CDR3 extends over 11 amino acids.

The chain joins TRBV15 to TRBJ2-3; 9 bases are a match to TRBD2. V shed 4 bases, J shed 4 bases, and the junction held 12 bases outside the gene matches. The CDR3 sequence is 17 residues long. CDR1 is LNHNV and CDR2 is YYDKDF in the germline V gene (reference sequence). The CDR3 loop is CATSTRTSARGSDTQYF. DNA of the CDR3: TGTGCCACCAGCACCAGGACTAGCGCCCGTGGTTCAGATACGCAGTATTTT.

The rearrangement uses TRBV2 and TRBJ2-1; D gene uncertain. V shed 6 bases and J shed 10 bases, with 13 bases lying between them. This CDR3 is built from 12 residues. Per germline, CDR1 SNHLY and CDR2 FYNNEI. The CDR3 DNA sequence: TGTGCCAGCAGCTCTCTTCTAGGGGAGCAGTTCTTC. This encodes CASSSLLGEQFF.

The chain combines TRBV5-6 with TRBJ2-7; D is unresolved. The V end lost 5 bases, the J end lost 5 bases, and 5 bases lay between the germline ends. The germline gives CDR1 SGHDT, CDR2 YYEEEE. This CDR3 contains 10 residues. The CDR3 bases are TGTGCCAGCAGGACTGACGAGCAGTACTTC. It is translated as CASRTDEQYF.

The rearrangement joins TRBV30 to TRBJ1-1; the D gene is possibly TRBD1 (6 bases). This CDR3 is 15 amino acids long. Germline CDR1 GTSNPN, CDR2 SVGIG (reference sequence). With 0 bases removed from V and 6 bases from J, the gap between germline ends came to 17 bases. The CDR3 is CAWSVSLGGLPEAFF. Written as DNA, the CDR3 is TGTGCCTGGAGTGTAAGTCTAGGGGGACTACCTGAAGCTTTCTTT.

This rearrangement joins TRBV7-8 to TRBJ1-4; TRBD1 agrees at 7 bases. Germline loops: CDR1 SGHVS, CDR2 FQNEAQ. The J segment lost 10 bases and the V segment lost 1 base, leaving 3 bases of the junction unmatched. CDR3 size: 13 residues. The CDR3 coding sequence is TGTGCCAGCAGCTTAGATACAGGGGTAAAACTGTTTTTT. It codes for CASSLDTGVKLFF.

This chain joins TRBV6-1 and TRBJ1-1; no reliable D call. Trimming pared 6 bases from V and 11 bases from J, leaving 13 bases between. The CDR3 has 11 amino acids. Germline CDR1 MNHNS, CDR2 SASEGT. In DNA, the CDR3 is TGTGCCAGCAGCAGAACGATAGATGCTTTCTTT. Translation: CASSRTIDAFF.

This rearrangement joins TRBV18 to TRBJ1-2; D remains unclear. Per germline, CDR1 KGHSH and CDR2 LQKENI. V lost 3 bases and J lost 7, with 12 bases in between. CDR3 size: 13 residues. The CDR3: CASSPTGPFGYTF. CDR3 nucleotide sequence: TGTGCCAGCTCACCCACCGGTCCTTTTGGCTACACCTTC. The full variable domain, completed using reference TRBV18 and TRBJ1-2, is NAGVMQNPRHLVRRRGQEARLRCSPMKGHSHVYWYRQLPEEGLKFMVYLQKENIIDESGMPKERFSAEFPKEGPSILRIQQVVRGDSAAYFCASSPTGPFGYTFGSGTRLTVV.

The CDR3 spells CASSPFPRVDNEQFF. CDR3 bases: TGTGCCAGCAGCCCTTTCCCCAGGGTCGACAATGAGCAGTTCTTC. The gene calls are TRBV5-4 and TRBJ2-1; D perhaps matches TRBD1 (5 bases). The V gene's germline CDR1 is SGHNT and CDR2 YYREEE (reference sequence). The CDR3 totals 15 residues. V was trimmed by 4 bases and J by 5 bases, leaving 16 bases between them.

The chain couples TRBV7-3 to TRBJ2-2; TRBD1 agrees at 7 bases. The CDR3 covers 14 residues. Germline V CDR1 and CDR2: SGHTA, FQGTGA. V was pared by 6 bases and J by 5 bases, with 6 bases of the junction left unmatched. The CDR3 nucleotides read TGTGCCAGCAGTCGGGACAGTTTAACCGGGGAGCTGTTTTTT. The encoded protein is CASSRDSLTGELFF.

This clone was found once. The chain employs TRBV13 and TRBJ2-7; 14 bases are a match to TRBD2. The CDR3 runs to 19 residues. The germline CDR1 and CDR2 sequences are PRHDT and FYEKMQ (reference sequence). V lost 5 bases and J lost 0; bases outside the gene matches: 12. CDR3 in DNA: TGTGCCAGCAGCCCGTTGACTAGCGGGAGGGCCGTAGACTCCTACGAGCAGTACTTC. Amino acid sequence: CASSPLTSGRAVDSYEQYF.

The V gene is TRBV6-5, the J gene TRBJ1-4, with a possible D match to TRBD1 (6 bases). Looked up from germline, CDR1 is MNHEY and CDR2 is SVGAGI. V lost 5 bases and J lost 8, with 12 bases in between. This CDR3 has 13 residues. The CDR3 DNA reads TGTGCCAGCAGTGGGAACCAGGGGGAAAAACTGTTTTTT. Translated: CASSGNQGEKLFF.

The chain combines TRBV18 with TRBJ2-2, with 7 bases fitting TRBD1. There are 16 residues in the CDR3. Losses at the gene ends were 4 bases for V and 5 bases for J; bases not matched to a gene: 10. Germline V gives CDR1 KGHSH, CDR2 LQKENI. CDR3 bases: TGTGCCAGCTCACAACCGAGGGGGCTGAGGACCGGGGAGCTGTTTTTT. It translates to CASSQPRGLRTGELFF.

J is TRBJ2-1 and V is TRBV28; TRBD1 aligns across 11 bases. The CDR3 sequence is 17 residues long. Germline-derived CDR1 and CDR2 are MDHEN and SYDVKM. Trimming at V came to 0 bases and at J to 10 bases, leaving 11 bases not matched to a gene. The CDR3 is CASSLWGTGGIWSEQFF. CDR3 coding DNA: TGTGCCAGCAGTTTATGGGGGACAGGGGGTATCTGGTCAGAGCAGTTCTTC.

This chain joins TRBV5-1 and TRBJ2-5; 8 bases fit TRBD2. J lost 4 bases, V lost 4 bases, and 6 bases had no gene match. CDR3 size: 14 residues. CDR1 SGHRS and CDR2 YFSETQ come from the germline V gene. The CDR3 sequence: CASSLGLASETQYF. The CDR3 bases are TGCGCCAGCAGCCTAGGACTAGCCTCAGAGACCCAGTACTTC.

The chain couples TRBV7-2 to TRBJ2-3, with TRBD2 matching over 11 bases. The length of the CDR3 is 17 residues. The junction had 8 bases not matched to a gene; V was cut back by 2 bases and J by 4 bases. Germline V CDR1 and CDR2: SGHTA, FQGNSA. In DNA, the CDR3 is TGTGCCAGCAGCTTAAGGCCTAGCGGGAGGAGCGCAGATACGCAGTATTTT. This gives the protein CASSLRPSGRSADTQYF.

The CDR3 DNA is TGTGCCAGCAGCAGTACCCGTAATGAAAAACTGTTTTTT. This encodes CASSSTRNEKLFF. The chain uses TRBV2 and TRBJ1-4; D is unresolved. CDR3 length: 13 amino acids. The germline V gene has CDR1 SNHLY and CDR2 FYNNEI. Between the trimmed V and J ends, which lost 6 bases and 4 bases, there was a span of 9 bases.

This chain connects TRBV4-2 to TRBJ2-2, with 12 positions matching TRBD2. CDR3 length: 17 residues. Germline CDR1 reads LGHNA; CDR2 reads YNFKEQ. The trim removed 4 bases at V and 2 bases at J, leaving 5 bases unmatched. CDR3: CASSRRTSGDNTGELFF. The CDR3 nucleotides read TGTGCCAGCAGCCGGAGGACTAGCGGGGATAACACCGGGGAGCTGTTTTTT.

V usage is TRBV7-3 and J usage is TRBJ2-1; D may match TRBD1 or TRBD2 (5 bases each). The germline V and J ends were trimmed by 3 bases and 6 bases, with 15 bases remaining between them. The CDR3 is 15 amino acids. From germline, CDR1 is SGHTA and CDR2 FQGTGA. CDR3 region: CASSLGRSDLNEQFF. The DNA for the CDR3 is TGTGCCAGCAGCTTGGGACGATCCGACCTCAATGAGCAGTTCTTC.